The clone carrying this TCR beta chain was observed once. This sample is part of a study of blood T cell repertoires in COVID-19. Study at large: Donors in the United States, Italy and Spain gave samples during acute or convalescent COVID-19. T cells, B-cell-depleted T cells, or PBMCs provided the cDNA or gDNA that served as material.

Original processing notes: Reference gene primer amplification gave estimated nucleated cell counts. Clones were sequenced by immunoSEQ multiplex PCR, and TCRdb holds only the in-frame ones, with some missing. The DNA gave D and trimming, while V, J and clone size come from that table. This table has around 250,000 clones, roughly 86% appearing once. This CDR3 comprises 14 residues. The V and J ends lost 2 bases and 7 bases respectively, with 12 bases between them. CDR1 and CDR2 from the germline V gene are MNHNS and SASEGT. This receptor was taken from a man aged 18 to 30 with active or convalescent COVID-19. The J gene is TRBJ2-1, the V gene TRBV6-1; D is unclear. The sequenced sample consisted of peripheral blood. The CDR3 DNA sequence: TGTGCCAGCAGTGAAAGGAGTTACCGGAATGAGCAGTTCTTC. It yields the protein CASSERSYRNEQFF.